A single sample gave rise to the 28 T cell receptor beta chains below, sequenced in a study of T cell repertoires in cytomegalovirus infection. MiXCR, applied by TCRdb to the reads, yields one record per CDR3 protein. This table has some 480,000 distinct CDR3 sequences, roughly a third appearing once. Antigen specificity for these receptors is unknown. Specimen: cultured PBMCs, collected from culture after CMV antigen stimulation. The receptors were sampled from a human donor in good health (CMV status not recorded). Some clones in this sample may be carry-over from other donors' samples.

V usage is TRBV7-2 and J usage is TRBJ1-1; no clear D. The CDR3 consists of 13 residues. V was shortened by 3 bases and J by 1 base, with 6 bases between the two germline ends. Germline CDR1 SGHTA, CDR2 FQGNSA. The CDR3, as DNA: TGTGCCAGCAGCTTCCAAAAGAACACTGAAGCTTTCTTT. Translation: CASSFQKNTEAFF.

V usage is TRBV7-2 and J usage is TRBJ2-7, with TRBD2 as a possible D gene (5 bases). The germline gives CDR1 SGHTA, CDR2 FQGNSA. The ends were cut back, 4 bases at V and 2 bases at J, with 18 bases in the middle. The CDR3 loop spans 16 amino acids. The CDR3 sequence is CASSSIGGLFTYEQYF. CDR3 DNA: TGTGCCAGCAGCTCGATCGGAGGACTTTTCACCTACGAGCAGTACTTC.

The gene calls are TRBV11-2 and TRBJ2-1, with 13 bases matching TRBD2. The CDR3 is made up of 18 amino acids. The germline V gene has CDR1 SGHAT and CDR2 FQNNGV. Trimming removed 2 bases from V and 9 bases from J; junction bases left unmatched: 13. The CDR3 loop reads CASSLRLAGGGSALEQFF. DNA for the CDR3: TGTGCCAGCAGCTTACGACTAGCGGGAGGCGGTTCAGCCCTTGAGCAGTTCTTC.

The genes are TRBV6-8 and TRBJ1-1, with TRBD1 matching over 8 bases. Looked up from germline, CDR1 is MNHGY and CDR2 is SAAAGT. This CDR3 is built from 13 residues. Trimming removed 8 bases from V and 4 bases from J; junction bases left unmatched: 6. The CDR3 protein is CASRRGLVTEAFF. CDR3 in DNA: TGTGCCAGCCGCAGGGGGCTGGTCACTGAAGCTTTCTTT.

This clonotype was counted ten times or more. This chain uses TRBV7-3 with TRBJ2-3; D may be TRBD2 (6 bases). Germline V gives CDR1 SGHTA, CDR2 FQGTGA. Trimming stripped 1 base from V and 4 bases from J, with 15 bases between. The CDR3 has 16 residues. The CDR3 spells CASSLISGVGADTQYF. The DNA of the CDR3 is TGTGCCAGCAGCTTAATTAGCGGAGTGGGAGCAGATACGCAGTATTTT.

This chain uses TRBV7-2 with TRBJ2-7; 12 bases agree with TRBD2. Germline V gene sequence: CDR1 SGHTA, CDR2 FQGNSA. With V trimmed by 1 base and J by 0 bases, 7 bases remained unmatched. The CDR3 has 18 residues. The CDR3 DNA sequence: TGTGCCAGCAGCTTAGTCCCCGGACTAGCGGGGTACTCCTACGAGCAGTACTTC. Translating gives CASSLVPGLAGYSYEQYF.

The table lists this clonotype with a few counts. The V and J genes are TRBV7-3 and TRBJ1-5; D call uncertain. V was clipped by 11 bases and J by 5 bases, with 4 bases between them. The CDR3 has 9 amino acids. The germline V gene encodes CDR1 SGHTA and CDR2 FQGTGA. CDR3: CAPHQPQHF. DNA for the CDR3: TGTGCCCCCCATCAGCCCCAGCATTTT.

This clonotype has more than one count but fewer than ten. V usage is TRBV11-1 and J usage is TRBJ2-3, with a weak D call TRBD1 (5 bases). Germline V gene lookup returns CDR1 SGHAT and CDR2 FQDESV (reference sequence). The CDR3 is made up of 15 amino acids. The V gene lost 2 bases and the J gene lost 2 bases, with 11 bases spanning the gap. CDR3 amino acids: CASSLSPRATDTQYF. The CDR3, as DNA: TGTGCCAGCAGCTTATCGCCCAGGGCCACAGATACGCAGTATTTT.

The V gene is TRBV29-1, the J gene TRBJ2-5, with TRBD2 matching 7 bases. The CDR3 has 12 residues. Germline V gives CDR1 SQVTM, CDR2 ANQGSEA. The junction had 5 bases not matched to a gene; V was cut back by 5 bases and J by 5 bases. The CDR3 DNA is TGCAGCGTTACTAGCGATACGGAGACCCAGTACTTC. This gives the protein CSVTSDTETQYF.

This clonotype was found a few times. The chain has TRBV28 and TRBJ1-2; 8 nucleotides match TRBD1. With 8 bases clipped from V and 5 bases from J, the junction kept 10 bases outside the gene matches. Germline CDR1 and CDR2: MDHEN and SYDVKM. The length of the CDR3 is 14 residues. The DNA for the CDR3 is TGTGCCAGCCGTGTGTGGCAGGGGGCGTATGGCTACACCTTC. It is translated as CASRVWQGAYGYTF.

This chain joins TRBV7-2 and TRBJ2-2; tentative D call: TRBD2 (6 bases). V lost 5 bases and J lost 5, with 15 bases in between. The germline gives CDR1 SGHTA, CDR2 FQGNSA. There are 15 residues in the CDR3. This CDR3 reads CASSVDYPRTGELFF. DNA for the CDR3: TGTGCCAGCAGCGTGGACTACCCCCGTACCGGGGAGCTGTTTTTT.

The sample holds a few counts of this clonotype. The chain combines TRBV7-6 with TRBJ2-2; D is ambiguous. CDR1 and CDR2 (germline): SGHVS, FNYEAQ. The CDR3 length is 12 residues. Trimming left V 2 bases short and J 6 bases short, with 4 bases between. CDR3 region: CASSLSSGELFF. The CDR3 DNA reads as TGTGCCAGCAGCTTATCCTCCGGGGAGCTGTTTTTT.

The sample holds a few counts of this clonotype. The V and J genes are TRBV7-2 and TRBJ1-4, with D tentatively TRBD1 (5 bases). Germline V gene sequence: CDR1 SGHTA, CDR2 FQGNSA. V lost 3 bases to trimming and J lost 7 bases, with 12 bases between them. The CDR3 sequence is 14 residues long. DNA of the CDR3: TGTGCCAGCAGCTTCCCGGGGGGTGGTGAAAAACTGTTTTTT. It is translated as CASSFPGGGEKLFF.

The gene calls are TRBV6-2 or TRBV6-3 and TRBJ2-2, with TRBD1 identical over 10 bases. The V gene's germline CDR1 is MNHEY and CDR2 SVGEGT. Trimming at V came to 2 bases and at J to 4 bases, leaving 7 bases not matched to a gene. The CDR3 consists of 17 residues. The CDR3 coding sequence is TGTGCCAGCAGTTACAGGAGGGACAGGGGTATCACCGGGGAGCTGTTTTTT. Translating gives CASSYRRDRGITGELFF.

CDR3 residues: CASSLSGERDFYNEQFF. The CDR3 DNA reads TGCGCCAGCAGCTTGTCTGGGGAGCGGGACTTCTACAATGAGCAGTTCTTC. The chain joins TRBV5-1 to TRBJ2-1; TRBD2 matches at 7 bases. Germline loops: CDR1 SGHRS, CDR2 YFSETQ. This CDR3 is built from 17 residues. The junction had 10 bases not matched to a gene; V was cut back by 1 base and J by 3 bases.

This sequence joins TRBV7-9 and TRBJ2-7; D possibly matches TRBD1 or TRBD2 (7 bases each). Germline V CDR1 and CDR2: SEHNR, FQNEAQ (reference sequence). V shed 6 bases and J shed 2 bases, with 17 bases lying between them. The CDR3 has 15 amino acids. CDR3 in DNA: TGTGCCAGCAGTTACGGGGAGGGGACAGCCTACGAGCAGTACGTC. Translation: CASSYGEGTAYEQYV.

The J gene is TRBJ2-5, the V gene TRBV10-3; 9 bases are shared with TRBD1. The CDR3 extends over 15 amino acids. Germline V gene lookup returns CDR1 ENHRY and CDR2 SYGVKD. V was clipped by 3 bases and J by 3 bases; unmatched bases: 5. DNA of the CDR3: TGTGCCATCAGTGACCTTGGGACAGGGAAAGAGACCCAGTACTTC. Translating gives CAISDLGTGKETQYF.

The rearrangement links TRBV28 to TRBJ2-3; D not certain. This CDR3 region has 14 residues. V was pared by 5 bases and J by 6 bases, with 15 bases between. Germline V gene lookup returns CDR1 MDHEN and CDR2 SYDVKM. The CDR3 here is CASSALWGTDTQYF. The CDR3 DNA follows: TGTGCCAGCAGTGCCCTATGGGGAACGGATACGCAGTATTTT.

The rearrangement uses TRBV5-1 and TRBJ2-3, with D uncertain. The germline V gene has CDR1 SGHRS and CDR2 YFSETQ. CDR3 length: 13 residues. Trimming stripped 5 bases from V and 0 bases from J, with 7 bases between. CDR3 in amino acids: CASRVDSTDTQYF. The CDR3 DNA reads as TGCGCCAGCAGGGTGGACAGCACAGATACGCAGTATTTT.

The chain uses TRBV20-1 and TRBJ1-1; TRBD1 might be the D (6 bases). The CDR3 has 13 amino acids. Deletions cut 1 base from V and 5 bases from J, with 11 bases between. The V gene's germline CDR1 is DFQATT and CDR2 SNEGSKA (reference sequence). CDR3 nucleotide sequence: TGCAGTGCTAGAGGGGAGGGGGGGACTGAAGCTTTCTTT. This gives the protein CSARGEGGTEAFF.

The chain uses TRBV19 and TRBJ2-1; the match to TRBD1 covers 7 bases. Germline V lookup: CDR1 LNHDA, CDR2 SQIVND (reference sequence). Losses at the gene ends were 5 bases for V and 9 bases for J; bases not matched to a gene: 10. The CDR3 consists of 14 residues. The CDR3 nucleotides are TGTGCCAGTAGTCCTCCCCGACAGGGCGGTGAGCAGTTCTTC. This translates into CASSPPRQGGEQFF.

This clonotype has at least ten counts. The chain employs TRBV7-2 and TRBJ1-5; D is ambiguous. The CDR3 contains 13 residues. V lost 5 bases, J lost 6 bases, and 11 bases lay in between. In germline, CDR1 is SGHTA, CDR2 FQGNSA. CDR3 sequence: CASSPSAGQPQHF. The CDR3, as DNA: TGTGCCAGCAGCCCCTCGGCGGGTCAGCCCCAGCATTTT. Using reference TRBV7-2 and TRBJ1-5 for the parts outside the CDR3, the full variable domain is GAGVSQSPSNKVTEKGKDVELRCDPISGHTALYWYRQSLGQGLEFLIYFQGNSAPDKSGLPSDRFSAERTGGSVSTLTIQRTQQEDSAVYLCASSPSAGQPQHFGDGTRLSIL.

The V gene is TRBV7-3, the J gene TRBJ2-6, with a possible D match to TRBD2 (6 bases). V gave up 6 bases and J gave up 4 bases, with 13 bases separating them. The CDR3 is 15 residues long. Germline CDR1 reads SGHTA; CDR2 reads FQGTGA. CDR3 region: CASSLNGGGANVLTF. CDR3 DNA sequence: TGTGCCAGCAGTCTTAATGGGGGGGGGGCCAACGTCCTGACTTTC.

V and J are TRBV20-1 and TRBJ2-3; TRBD1 matches 7 bases. This CDR3 has 14 residues. CDR1 and CDR2 from the germline V gene are DFQATT and SNEGSKA (reference sequence). J gave up 0 bases and V 5 bases, and 5 bases lay outside the gene matches. This CDR3 reads CSAPGTVSTDTQYF. DNA for the CDR3: TGCAGTGCTCCCGGGACAGTGAGCACAGATACGCAGTATTTT.

V gene TRBV12-3 or TRBV12-4 combines with J gene TRBJ2-1, with TRBD2 identical over 11 bases. The V segment lost 5 bases and the J segment 7 bases; nucleotides outside the gene matches: 13. This CDR3 is built from 17 residues. The CDR3 is CASSPRLAGNFLNEQFF. In DNA form, the CDR3 reads TGTGCCAGCAGTCCCCGACTAGCGGGAAATTTTTTGAATGAGCAGTTCTTC.

The CDR3 region has the DNA TGCAGTGCTGGGCCACAGGGGATATATGGCTACACCTTC. It encodes CSAGPQGIYGYTF. The genes are TRBV20-1 and TRBJ1-2; TRBD1 matches at 7 bases. Per germline, CDR1 DFQATT and CDR2 SNEGSKA (reference sequence). This CDR3 contains 13 residues. The V segment lost 5 bases and the J segment 5 bases; nucleotides outside the gene matches: 8.

The table lists this clonotype with a few counts. The chain carries TRBV7-6 and TRBJ2-1, with TRBD2 matching 10 bases. The CDR3 extends over 16 amino acids. V shed 1 base, J shed 4 bases, and the junction held 4 bases outside the gene matches. The V gene's germline CDR1 is SGHVS and CDR2 FNYEAQ. This chain's CDR3 is CASSLEPTSGYNEQFF. The DNA for the CDR3 is TGTGCCAGCAGCTTAGAGCCGACTAGCGGGTACAATGAGCAGTTCTTC.

This clonotype was observed a handful of times. This sequence joins TRBV7-2 and TRBJ2-1; D uncertain. The CDR3 runs 15 residues. V was trimmed by 4 bases and J by 0 bases, leaving 10 bases between them. CDR1 is SGHTA and CDR2 is FQGNSA in the germline V gene. The CDR3 DNA sequence: TGTGCCAGCAGCTCGGACGGACGCTCCTACAATGAGCAGTTCTTC. The encoded protein is CASSSDGRSYNEQFF.